These 20 T cell receptor beta chains were sequenced from one sample in a study of T cell responses to AZD1222 COVID-19 vaccine. Measured with immunoSEQ multiplex PCR; TCRdb has only the in-frame clones, and not every one. The data hold about 190,000 clones, with roughly 88% observed a single time. The sequencing used peripheral blood, collected on day 0 of AZD1222 vaccination. Receptors were obtained from an adult in good health.

The chain is built from TRBV7-9 and TRBJ1-1; D not certain. Germline V gene sequence: CDR1 SEHNR, CDR2 FQNEAQ (reference sequence). The length of the CDR3 is 15 residues. V was pared by 1 base and J by 0 bases, with 9 bases between. The CDR3 DNA is TGTGCCAGCAGCTTAGGAGGAGTCTTGAACACTGAAGCTTTCTTT. Translating gives CASSLGGVLNTEAFF.

This sequence joins TRBV28 and TRBJ2-7, with a weak D call TRBD1 (5 bases). V was shortened by 7 bases and J by 7 bases, with 17 bases between the two germline ends. The CDR3 loop spans 13 amino acids. Germline V gives CDR1 MDHEN, CDR2 SYDVKM. The CDR3 DNA reads as TGTGCCAGCACCTATAGGGGCGCAGGGGAGCAGTACTTC. It encodes CASTYRGAGEQYF.

The V and J genes are TRBV28 and TRBJ1-5, with D maybe TRBD1 (5 bases). The CDR3 runs 14 residues. The germline CDR1 and CDR2 sequences are MDHEN and SYDVKM. V gave up 5 bases and J gave up 6 bases, with 14 bases separating them. This CDR3 reads CASSPTGLGQPQHF. The CDR3 nucleotides read TGTGCCAGCAGTCCCACAGGTCTGGGTCAGCCCCAGCATTTT.

V and J are TRBV29-1 and TRBJ2-4; the D gene is possibly TRBD2 (5 bases). V lost 6 bases and J lost 6, with 15 bases in between. The CDR3 loop spans 13 amino acids. Germline lookup yields CDR1 SQVTM and CDR2 ANQGSEA. The CDR3 nucleotides read TGCAGCGTCCCGGTTGCGGGTGGAAACATTCAGTACTTC. Encoded protein: CSVPVAGGNIQYF.

The rearrangement links TRBV6-5 to TRBJ1-4; D may be TRBD1 (5 bases). Looked up from germline, CDR1 is MNHEY and CDR2 is SVGAGI. The V end was cut by 1 base, the J end by 4 bases, with 10 bases between. The CDR3 has 15 residues. The CDR3 DNA reads as TGTGCCAGCAGTTACTTGGCAGGGAGTAATGAAAAACTGTTTTTT. Its protein product is CASSYLAGSNEKLFF.

The chain carries TRBV3-1 (or the pseudogene TRBV3-2) and TRBJ1-2; 9 bases line up with TRBD1. V gave up 6 bases and J gave up 1 base; unmatched junction bases: 6. Per the germline V gene, CDR1 is LGHDT and CDR2 is YNNKEL (reference sequence). The CDR3 extends over 15 amino acids. CDR3 protein: CASRSQGANNYGYTF. CDR3 DNA sequence: TGTGCCAGCAGGTCACAGGGGGCGAATAACTATGGCTACACCTTC.

The V and J genes are TRBV10-3 and TRBJ2-7; TRBD2 agrees at 11 bases. CDR1 is ENHRY and CDR2 is SYGVKD in the germline V gene. This CDR3 has 15 amino acids. The V segment lost 2 bases and the J segment 3 bases; nucleotides outside the gene matches: 3. CDR3 residues: CAISEVTSGGYEQYF. CDR3 nucleotide sequence: TGTGCCATCAGTGAGGTTACTAGCGGGGGCTACGAGCAGTACTTC.

This clone has just one count. This sequence joins TRBV7-6 and TRBJ2-5; 8 positions agree with TRBD1. The CDR3 length is 13 residues. Germline V gene data show CDR1 as SGHVS and CDR2 as FNYEAQ. After removal of 5 bases from V and 7 bases from J, the junction contained 6 bases not matched to a gene. CDR3 sequence reads: CASSHRGMGTQYF. The DNA of the CDR3 is TGTGCCAGCAGCCACAGGGGGATGGGGACCCAGTACTTC. The full variable domain, rest sourced from reference TRBV7-6 and TRBJ2-5, is GAGVSQSPRYKVTKRGQDVALRCDPISGHVSLYWYRQALGQGPEFLTYFNYEAQQDKSGLPNDRFSAERPEGSISTLTIQRTEQRDSAMYRCASSHRGMGTQYFGPGTRLLVL.

The V gene is TRBV4-1, the J gene TRBJ1-2; D uncertain. This CDR3 spans 11 amino acids. CDR1 is MGHRA and CDR2 is YSYEKL in the germline V gene. V shed 0 bases and J shed 8 bases, with 4 bases lying between them. CDR3 in DNA: TGCGCCAGCAGCCAAGATGGCGGCTACACCTTC. Its protein is CASSQDGGYTF.

V usage is TRBV29-1 and J usage is TRBJ2-3, with D hard to call. Germline values: CDR1 SQVTM, CDR2 ANQGSEA. The V end was cut by 3 bases, the J end by 5 bases, with 18 bases between. CDR3 length: 15 amino acids. The CDR3 DNA reads as TGCAGCGTTGATGCGGAGAAGCGTGATGAAGATACGCAGTATTTT. It yields the protein CSVDAEKRDEDTQYF.

This chain joins TRBV11-3 and TRBJ1-1, with 10 positions matching TRBD1. The ends lost 1 base at V and 5 bases at J; junction bases unmatched: 4. Germline-derived CDR1 and CDR2 are SGHNT and YENEEA. CDR3 length: 15 residues. CDR3 amino acids: CASSLGDRGGTEAFF. In DNA, the CDR3 is TGTGCCAGCAGCTTAGGGGACAGGGGAGGGACTGAAGCTTTCTTT.

The chain is built from TRBV7-9 and TRBJ2-3; TRBD2 might be the D (7 bases). CDR1 is SEHNR, CDR2 FQNEAQ, per germline (reference sequence). This CDR3 contains 16 residues. The V end lost 5 bases, the J end lost 2 bases, and 17 bases lay between the germline ends. The CDR3 DNA reads TGTGCCAGCAGCATTTTTGCGGGGGCTTCCACAGATACGCAGTATTTT. Its protein product is CASSIFAGASTDTQYF.

The V call is TRBV29-1, the J call TRBJ2-4; 8 bases align to TRBD1. V was pared by 7 bases and J by 6 bases, with 2 bases of the junction left unmatched. Germline V gene lookup returns CDR1 SQVTM and CDR2 ANQGSEA. This CDR3 has 11 residues. The CDR3 bases are TGCAGCGCTGGACAGGGAAACATTCAGTACTTC. Its translation: CSAGQGNIQYF.

The CDR3 nucleotides are TGTGCCAGCAGGGTAGCGGGAGTTAGGTACGAGCAGTACTTC. As protein: CASRVAGVRYEQYF. The gene calls are TRBV28 and TRBJ2-7; 9 bases align to TRBD2. This CDR3 is 14 amino acids long. Germline CDR1 is MDHEN and CDR2 is SYDVKM. Losses at the gene ends were 6 bases for V and 4 bases for J; bases not matched to a gene: 7.

The CDR3 reads CASSARSLGAGNTIYF. DNA of the CDR3: TGTGCCAGCAGCGCCCGTTCCTTGGGGGCTGGAAACACCATATATTTT. The V call is TRBV9, the J call TRBJ1-3; possibly TRBD1 for D (5 bases). CDR3 length: 16 residues. V shed 3 bases and J shed 2 bases, with 15 bases lying between them. Germline loops: CDR1 SGDLS, CDR2 YYNGEE.

The chain carries TRBV16 and TRBJ1-5, with D perhaps matching TRBD1 (6 bases). V was cut by 0 bases and J by 6 bases, with 15 bases left in between. This CDR3 is 16 amino acids long. The V gene's germline CDR1 is KGHSY and CDR2 FQNENV. The CDR3 loop is CASSQSIEAGVQPQHF. CDR3 bases: TGTGCCAGCAGCCAATCCATCGAGGCAGGGGTTCAGCCCCAGCATTTT.

V and J are TRBV27 and TRBJ1-5; 10 bases align to TRBD1. The CDR3 totals 16 residues. Trimming at V came to 3 bases and at J to 7 bases, leaving 9 bases not matched to a gene. Looked up from germline, CDR1 is MNHEY and CDR2 is SMNVEV (reference sequence). The CDR3 is CASSFSPGQGYQPQHF. In DNA form, the CDR3 reads TGTGCCAGCAGTTTCTCCCCGGGACAGGGGTACCAGCCCCAGCATTTT.

This rearrangement joins TRBV9 to TRBJ2-3, with 10 bases matching TRBD2. Germline loops: CDR1 SGDLS, CDR2 YYNGEE. The CDR3 runs to 17 residues. V trimming: 4 bases; J trimming: 4 bases; junction bases outside the gene matches: 12. CDR3 region: CASSHPQAGGPPDTQYF. Here the CDR3 DNA reads TGTGCCAGCAGCCACCCCCAAGCGGGGGGGCCACCAGATACGCAGTATTTT.

The chain is built from TRBV21-1 and TRBJ2-5; the table's D call TRBD2 went unverified against the DNA. TRBV21-1 is termed a pseudogene. CDR3 size: 17 residues. The CDR3 DNA reads as TGTGCCAGCAAGGAGGTAGCGGGAGACCACGGTGGGGAGACCCAGTACTTC. This codes for CASKEVAGDHGGETQYF.

This chain connects TRBV13 to TRBJ1-1, with 7 bases matching TRBD1. The CDR3 sequence is 14 residues long. V lost 3 bases to trimming and J lost 0 bases; unmatched junction nucleotides: 1. Germline CDR1 is PRHDT and CDR2 is FYEKMQ (reference sequence). The CDR3 loop reads CASSLGQLNTEAFF. In nucleotides, the CDR3 is TGTGCCAGCAGCTTGGGACAGCTGAACACTGAAGCTTTCTTT.